The source of this T cell receptor beta chain is a study of blood T cells in healthy people across ages. Across the whole study: About one barcoded beta molecule per two T cells was the capture yield of template switching. Findings and caveats of the study: Diversity of TCR beta per million T cells declined in a roughly linear way with age.

It was with a sample-barcoded 5' primer and a J-beta primer mix that a second PCR of roughly 7 to 11 cycles was run. Unique molecular identifiers of 12 random nucleotides labeled each cDNA. A single record per CDR3 protein comes from TCRdb applying MiXCR to the 5' RACE reads. The repertoire includes 600,000 to 850,000 distinct CDR3 sequences, just under 25% of them detected once, and 9.4% sits in the top ten. This CDR3 is 14 amino acids long. V lost 1 base, J lost 10 bases, and 8 bases stayed unmatched. The germline gives CDR1 LGHDT, CDR2 YNNKEL (reference sequence). Remarks on this clonotype: As yet, its antigen is unknown.

The sample was also linked to a second study, of T cells of mothers and their children. As reported in that work: Slightly higher but non-significant overlap marked related mother-child pairs versus unrelated pairs.

The sequence derives from a boy under 18 in good health. Input material: blood. The rearrangement uses TRBV3-1 and TRBJ1-1; 8 positions agree with TRBD1. The CDR3 protein is CASSQGDRGLGAFF. The DNA of the CDR3 is TGTGCCAGCAGCCAAGGTGACAGGGGTCTTGGAGCTTTCTTT.